This T cell receptor beta chain was sequenced in a study of CD8 T cells in ankylosing spondylitis (dated by TCRdb to the late 2010s). Looking at the study overall: The study set out to find disease-linked TCR variants by profiling T cell receptor beta repertoires in ankylosing spondylitis patients and healthy donors. Peripheral blood was sampled, and synovial fluid was also collected from ankylosing spondylitis patients. The full study cohort was made up of 20 to 25 ankylosing spondylitis patients and 108 healthy donors.

CDR1 SGHDT and CDR2 YYEEEE were looked up in the germline V gene. V is pared back by 5 bases and J by 2 bases, with 11 bases lying between the germline termini. Reading from cysteine to phenylalanine, the CDR3 counts 14 amino acids. Of all the DNA, just the CDR3 is kept, 42 bases in frame from base 1. About this clonotype itself: Its antigen target is currently unknown. The sample holds no much larger clone one base away, and base qualities are not on file.

This sample was sequenced with an Illumina HiSeq 2500. Quantitative 5'-RACE with molecular barcodes was used to prepare TCR beta libraries. On the authors' methods: To identify disease-linked TCR variants, a new computational method was used, one built on a probabilistic model of VDJ rearrangement. Starting from the raw public reads, TCRdb applied fastp trimming at Q25, assembled clones with MiXCR and retained in-frame beta chains. Every CDR3 protein is listed once, alongside the most common genes and DNA of its rows. TCRdb, not the authors, supplied the V and J calls. Across this sample there are approximately 550,000 distinct CDR3 sequences, with approximately 12% seen only once. The biggest ten clones account for over 6.5% of the sample. The full study reports these points: The disease-linked clones were reported as significantly enriched in matched synovial fluid samples from ankylosing spondylitis patients. The disease-linked clones showed a CD8+ phenotype and occurred at relatively low frequencies in peripheral blood. Blood from ankylosing spondylitis patients appeared to be characterized by a TCR beta motif made up of about 8 highly homologous amino acid variants. Some motif variants had previously been reported in the synovial fluid and blood of reactive arthritis patients, which suggests shared mechanisms of disease initiation.

The source material was blood, either unsorted or a sorted T cell fraction (not recorded which). The rearranged segments are TRBV5-6 and TRBJ2-1, with no D gene named confidently. The TCR was taken from a male donor with ankylosing spondylitis. For the CDR3, the sequence is CASSPLPAYNEQFF. The nucleotide sequence is TGTGCCAGCAGTCCTTTGCCAGCCTACAATGAGCAGTTCTTC. This CDR3, with the reference TRBV5-6 and TRBJ2-1 proteins standing in past its ends, gives the full variable domain DAGVTQSPTHLIKTRGQQVTLRCSPKSGHDTVSWYQQALGQGPQFIFQYYEEEERQRGNFPDRFSGHQFPNYSSELNVNALLLGDSALYLCASSPLPAYNEQFFGPGTRLTVL.